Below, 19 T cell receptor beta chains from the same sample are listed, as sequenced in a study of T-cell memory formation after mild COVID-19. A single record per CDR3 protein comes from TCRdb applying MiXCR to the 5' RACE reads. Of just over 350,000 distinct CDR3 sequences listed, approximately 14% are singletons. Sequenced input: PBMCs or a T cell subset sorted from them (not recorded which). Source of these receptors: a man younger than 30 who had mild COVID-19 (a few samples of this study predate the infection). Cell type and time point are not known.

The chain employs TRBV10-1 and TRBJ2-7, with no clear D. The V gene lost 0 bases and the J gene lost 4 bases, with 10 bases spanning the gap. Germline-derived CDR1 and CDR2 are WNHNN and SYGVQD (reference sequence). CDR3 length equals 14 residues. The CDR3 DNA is TGCGCCAGCAGTGAGTCAGGAAAACCGTACGAGCAGTACTTC. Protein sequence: CASSESGKPYEQYF.

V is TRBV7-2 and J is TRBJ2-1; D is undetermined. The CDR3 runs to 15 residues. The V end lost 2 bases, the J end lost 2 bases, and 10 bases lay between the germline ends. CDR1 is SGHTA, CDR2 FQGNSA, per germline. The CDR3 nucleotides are TGTGCCAGCAGCTTAATTGCTCTTACCTACAATGAGCAGTTCTTC. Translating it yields CASSLIALTYNEQFF.

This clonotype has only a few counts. This CDR3 reads CASSIDPIGGNRPGINYGYTF. The DNA of the CDR3 is TGTGCCAGTAGTATAGACCCCATTGGGGGGAACCGGCCCGGCATTAACTATGGCTACACCTTC. V is TRBV19 and J is TRBJ1-2; the D gene is possibly TRBD1 (5 bases). Germline assignment: CDR1 LNHDA and CDR2 SQIVND (reference sequence). Trimming left V 0 bases short and J 1 base short, with 27 bases between. CDR3 length: 21 residues.

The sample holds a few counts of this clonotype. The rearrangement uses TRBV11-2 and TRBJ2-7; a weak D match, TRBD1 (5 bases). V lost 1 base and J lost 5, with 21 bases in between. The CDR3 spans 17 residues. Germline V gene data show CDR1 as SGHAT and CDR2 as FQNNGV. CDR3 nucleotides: TGTGCCAGCAGCTTAGGGGGCCTGAGCATGGTGTTTGACGAGCAGTACGTC. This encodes CASSLGGLSMVFDEQYV.

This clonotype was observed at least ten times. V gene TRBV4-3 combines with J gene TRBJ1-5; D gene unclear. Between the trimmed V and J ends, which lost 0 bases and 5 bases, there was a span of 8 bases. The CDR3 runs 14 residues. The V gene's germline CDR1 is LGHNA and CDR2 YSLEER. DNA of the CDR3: TGCGCCAGCAGCCAAGACCCCGGGGATCAGCCCCAGCATTTT. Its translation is CASSQDPGDQPQHF.

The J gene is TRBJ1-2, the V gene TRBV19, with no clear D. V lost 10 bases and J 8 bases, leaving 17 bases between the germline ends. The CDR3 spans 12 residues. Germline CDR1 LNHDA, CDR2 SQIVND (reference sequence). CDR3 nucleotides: TGTGCCACCCGGGCCGCGGCCTCCGGCTACACCTTC. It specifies CATRAAASGYTF.

CDR3 in amino acids: CASSLSGGMDEAFF. The DNA for the CDR3 is TGTGCCAGCAGTTTATCGGGGGGCATGGATGAAGCTTTCTTT. The rearrangement joins TRBV27 to TRBJ1-1, with a possible D match to TRBD1 (6 bases). Trimming left V 0 bases short and J 7 bases short, with 12 bases between. This CDR3 has 14 amino acids. Germline values: CDR1 MNHEY, CDR2 SMNVEV (reference sequence).

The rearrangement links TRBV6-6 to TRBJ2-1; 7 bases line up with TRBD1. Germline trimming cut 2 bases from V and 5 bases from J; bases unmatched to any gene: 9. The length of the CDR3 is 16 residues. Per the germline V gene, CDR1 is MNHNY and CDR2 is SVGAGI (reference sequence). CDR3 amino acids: CASSYSDREWDNEQFF. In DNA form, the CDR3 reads TGTGCCAGCAGTTACAGTGACAGGGAGTGGGACAATGAGCAGTTCTTC.

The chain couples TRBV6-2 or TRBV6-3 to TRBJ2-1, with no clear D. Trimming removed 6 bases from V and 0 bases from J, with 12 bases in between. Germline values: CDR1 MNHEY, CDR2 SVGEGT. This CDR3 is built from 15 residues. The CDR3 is CASRAIQSSYNEQFF. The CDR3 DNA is TGTGCCAGCAGGGCCATCCAGAGCTCCTACAATGAGCAGTTCTTC.

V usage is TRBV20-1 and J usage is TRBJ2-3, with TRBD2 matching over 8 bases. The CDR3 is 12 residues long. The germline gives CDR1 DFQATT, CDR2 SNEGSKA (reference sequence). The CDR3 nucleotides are TGCAGCCCGGGGGGGATCATAGATACGCAGTATTTT. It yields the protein CSPGGIIDTQYF.

As DNA, the CDR3 is TGTGCCAGCAAAGGAAAGCGGGGGGGCTTGAATGAGCAGTTCTTC. It translates to CASKGKRGGLNEQFF. The V and J genes are TRBV12-3 or TRBV12-4 and TRBJ2-1; TRBD2 agrees at 10 bases. This CDR3 is 15 amino acids long. V lost 7 bases to trimming and J lost 7 bases; unmatched junction nucleotides: 10.

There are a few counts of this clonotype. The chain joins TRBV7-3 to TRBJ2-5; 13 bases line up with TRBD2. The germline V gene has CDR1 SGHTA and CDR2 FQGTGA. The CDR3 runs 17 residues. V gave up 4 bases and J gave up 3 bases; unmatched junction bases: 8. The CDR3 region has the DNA TGTGCCAGCAGCTCCGGCCGCGGGACTAGCGGGGAAGAGACCCAGTACTTC. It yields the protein CASSSGRGTSGEETQYF. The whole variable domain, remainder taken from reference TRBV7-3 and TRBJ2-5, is GAGVSQTPSNKVTEKGKYVELRCDPISGHTALYWYRQSLGQGPEFLIYFQGTGAADDSGLPNDRFFAVRPEGSVSTLKIQRTERGDSAVYLCASSSGRGTSGEETQYFGPGTRLLVL.

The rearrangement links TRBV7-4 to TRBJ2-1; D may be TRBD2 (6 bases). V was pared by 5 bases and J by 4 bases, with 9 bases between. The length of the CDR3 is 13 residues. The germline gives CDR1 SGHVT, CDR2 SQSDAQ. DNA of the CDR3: TGTGCCAGCAGCGACGGGACTTACAATGAGCAGTTCTTC. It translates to CASSDGTYNEQFF.

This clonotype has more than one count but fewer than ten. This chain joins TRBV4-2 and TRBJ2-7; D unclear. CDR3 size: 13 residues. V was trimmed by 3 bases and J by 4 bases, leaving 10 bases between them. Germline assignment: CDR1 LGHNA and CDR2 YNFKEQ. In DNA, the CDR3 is TGTGCCAGCAGCCAGGCCAGTCTATACGAGCAGTACTTC. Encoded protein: CASSQASLYEQYF.

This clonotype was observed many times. The CDR3 is CASSASAVNTDTQYF. The CDR3 region has the DNA TGCGCCAGCAGCGCCTCCGCGGTTAACACAGATACGCAGTATTTT. This chain joins TRBV4-3 and TRBJ2-3, with D uncertain. The CDR3 consists of 15 residues. Germline V gene lookup returns CDR1 LGHNA and CDR2 YSLEER. Trimming stripped 5 bases from V and 2 bases from J, with 14 bases between.

CDR3 region: CASSQGVMSNQPQHF. CDR3 DNA: TGTGCCAGCAGCCAAGGGGTGATGAGCAATCAGCCCCAGCATTTT. The V gene is TRBV3-1, the J gene TRBJ1-5; D unclear. Trimming shortened V by 1 base and J by 1 base, and 8 bases separated the two germline ends. This CDR3 spans 15 amino acids. Germline V gene data show CDR1 as LGHDT and CDR2 as YNNKEL (reference sequence).

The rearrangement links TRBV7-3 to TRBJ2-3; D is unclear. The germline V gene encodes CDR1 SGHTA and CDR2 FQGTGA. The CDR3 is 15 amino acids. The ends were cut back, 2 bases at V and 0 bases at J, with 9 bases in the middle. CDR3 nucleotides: TGTGCCAGCAGCTTATACCAAGCTAGCACAGATACGCAGTATTTT. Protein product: CASSLYQASTDTQYF.

CDR3 sequence: CASSHTSGGQPEAFF. The CDR3 DNA follows: TGTGCCAGCAGCCACACATCGGGGGGCCAACCTGAAGCTTTCTTT. The chain links TRBV3-1 to TRBJ1-1; maybe TRBD1 (6 bases). Germline CDR1 LGHDT, CDR2 YNNKEL (reference sequence). This CDR3 comprises 15 residues. V was cut by 3 bases and J by 6 bases, with 17 bases left in between.

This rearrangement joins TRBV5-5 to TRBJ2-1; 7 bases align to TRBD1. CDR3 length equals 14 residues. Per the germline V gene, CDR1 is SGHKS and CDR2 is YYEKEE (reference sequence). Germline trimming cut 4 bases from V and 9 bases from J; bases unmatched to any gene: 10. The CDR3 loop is CASSRGTANGEQFF. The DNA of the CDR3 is TGTGCCAGCAGCCGTGGGACAGCGAACGGTGAGCAGTTCTTC.